This passage covers 7 T cell receptor beta chains from one sample sequenced in a study of cytomegalovirus exposure and HLA in healthy donors. It was with 60 Vbeta and 13 Jbeta primers that the PCR ran. TCRdb's copy holds only in-frame clones and misses some; the assay was immunoSEQ multiplex PCR. Of 150,000 or so clones detected, approximately 82% appear once; the ten largest clones hold approximately 10%. Sample: PBMCs. The receptors were sampled from a man between 18 and 29 years old in good health and CMV-seropositive.

The genes are TRBV11-1 and TRBJ2-7; 8 nucleotides agree with TRBD1. The CDR3 extends over 14 amino acids. Germline V gene lookup returns CDR1 SGHAT and CDR2 FQDESV (reference sequence). V shed 3 bases, J shed 3 bases, and the junction held 4 bases outside the gene matches. CDR3 sequence: CASSFRQGYYEQYF. The CDR3 bases are TGTGCCAGCAGCTTCAGACAGGGGTACTACGAGCAGTACTTC.

This sequence joins TRBV7-9 and TRBJ1-5; tentatively, D is TRBD1 (6 bases). V lost 5 bases and J 4 bases, leaving 9 bases between the germline ends. Germline CDR1 and CDR2: SEHNR and FQNEAQ (reference sequence). The CDR3 sequence is 13 residues long. CDR3 amino acids: CASSPRGNQPQHF. The CDR3 nucleotides read TGTGCCAGCAGCCCCAGGGGAAATCAGCCCCAGCATTTT.

The rearrangement links TRBV30 to TRBJ2-2, with a tentative D call TRBD2 (7 bases). CDR3 length: 15 residues. The germline gives CDR1 GTSNPN, CDR2 SVGIG (reference sequence). The V end was cut by 5 bases, the J end by 6 bases, with 19 bases between. DNA of the CDR3: TGTGCCTGGGCCAAAAAGGGGGAGGGGGCCGGGGAGCTGTTTTTT. Translating gives CAWAKKGEGAGELFF.

The chain is built from TRBV2 and TRBJ2-7; 12 positions match TRBD2. CDR3 length equals 17 residues. The trim removed 5 bases at V and 0 bases at J, leaving 8 bases unmatched. Germline V gene sequence: CDR1 SNHLY, CDR2 FYNNEI. Here the CDR3 reads CASSRTVTSGSSYEQYF. The DNA for the CDR3 is TGTGCCAGCAGTCGAACCGTGACTAGCGGGAGCTCCTACGAGCAGTACTTC.

This clone came up a few times. The CDR3 sequence is CASKNRGQGEKLFF. As DNA, the CDR3 is TGTGCCAGTAAAAACCGGGGACAGGGTGAAAAACTGTTTTTT. V gene TRBV19 combines with J gene TRBJ1-4; 9 nucleotides match TRBD1. The CDR3 length is 14 residues. J was trimmed by 7 bases and V by 7 bases; bases with no gene match: 7. Per germline, CDR1 LNHDA and CDR2 SQIVND (reference sequence).

This clone was observed a handful of times. V usage is TRBV28 and J usage is TRBJ2-1, with D uncertain. V was pared by 2 bases and J by 2 bases, with 10 bases between. CDR3 size: 15 residues. From germline, CDR1 is MDHEN and CDR2 SYDVKM. CDR3 protein: CASSLMNRAYNEQFF. CDR3 nucleotides: TGTGCCAGCAGTTTAATGAACAGAGCCTACAATGAGCAGTTCTTC.

The rearrangement joins TRBV7-2 to TRBJ1-1; D is unclear. This CDR3 region has 13 residues. Germline V gene lookup returns CDR1 SGHTA and CDR2 FQGNSA. Trimming cost V 1 base and J 3 bases, with 6 bases left between them. This CDR3 reads CASSLERDTEAFF. CDR3 nucleotides: TGTGCCAGCAGCTTAGAGCGGGACACTGAAGCTTTCTTT.